Presented here are 15 T cell receptor beta chains from one specimen sequenced in a study of control samples from healthy donors and cancer patients. The assay was immunoSEQ multiplex PCR, and TCRdb's table has in-frame clones only and misses some. This sample has about 92,000 clones; roughly 82% occur once, and the top ten carry around 10%. The sequenced material came from blood. The source of these receptors is a woman in her fifties or sixties in good health.

The rearrangement uses TRBV9 and TRBJ1-2; weak D call: TRBD1 (6 bases). This CDR3 is 12 amino acids long. Germline V CDR1 and CDR2: SGDLS, YYNGEE. Trimming removed 4 bases from V and 5 bases from J, with 9 bases in between. CDR3 region: CASSTTGYGYTF. The CDR3, as DNA: TGTGCCAGCAGCACCACAGGGTATGGCTACACCTTC.

V usage is TRBV24-1 and J usage is TRBJ2-3; tentatively, D is TRBD1 or TRBD2 (5 bases each). The CDR3 runs 15 residues. Germline CDR1 and CDR2: KGHDR and SFDVKD. The germline V and J ends were trimmed by 9 bases and 2 bases, with 17 bases remaining between them. Here the CDR3 DNA reads TGTGCCACCGGGACCGGGGCCCTCTACACAGATACGCAGTATTTT. This codes for CATGTGALYTDTQYF.

By share, this clone ranks as medium-sized. V is TRBV11-2 and J is TRBJ1-2, with D uncertain. The V end lost 0 bases, the J end lost 2 bases, and 7 bases lay between the germline ends. Germline assignment: CDR1 SGHAT and CDR2 FQNNGV. The CDR3 extends over 14 amino acids. The CDR3 spells CASSLDRANYGYTF. DNA of the CDR3: TGTGCCAGCAGCTTAGATCGGGCCAACTATGGCTACACCTTC. Using reference TRBV11-2 and TRBJ1-2 for the parts outside the CDR3, the full variable domain is EAGVAQSPRYKIIEKRQSVAFWCNPISGHATLYWYQQILGQGPKLLIQFQNNGVVDDSQLPKDRFSAERLKGVDSTLKIQPAKLEDSAVYLCASSLDRANYGYTFGSGTRLTVV.

This clone occurred a few times. The chain couples TRBV5-1 to TRBJ1-2; D not resolved. V dropped 2 bases and J dropped 4 bases, with 9 bases sitting between them. The germline CDR1 and CDR2 sequences are SGHRS and YFSETQ. The CDR3 has 13 residues. CDR3 residues: CASSFQEIYGYTF. CDR3 in DNA: TGCGCCAGCAGCTTTCAGGAAATCTATGGCTACACCTTC.

This chain uses TRBV3-1 (or the pseudogene TRBV3-2) with TRBJ2-3; D is perhaps TRBD1 or TRBD2 (5 bases each). Per germline, CDR1 LGHDT and CDR2 YNNKEL (reference sequence). Trimming stripped 3 bases from V and 8 bases from J, with 12 bases between. This CDR3 comprises 13 residues. CDR3: CASSHQGVGTQYF. In DNA form, the CDR3 reads TGTGCCAGCAGCCACCAGGGAGTCGGTACGCAGTATTTT.

The chain links TRBV24-1 to TRBJ2-3, with D possibly matching TRBD2 (7 bases). The CDR3 loop spans 15 amino acids. The V end was cut by 4 bases, the J end by 3 bases, with 13 bases between. The germline gives CDR1 KGHDR, CDR2 SFDVKD. CDR3: CATSELGGTTDTQYF. The CDR3, as DNA: TGTGCCACCAGTGAACTCGGGGGGACAACAGATACGCAGTATTTT.

This sequence joins TRBV3-1 (or the pseudogene TRBV3-2) and TRBJ2-1, with 9 nucleotides matching TRBD1. This CDR3 contains 16 residues. Germline-derived CDR1 and CDR2 are LGHDT and YNNKEL (reference sequence). Trimming cost V 6 bases and J 2 bases; bases outside gene matches: 8. The CDR3 spells CASRRKGQGPYNEQFF. The CDR3 DNA is TGTGCCAGCAGGAGAAAGGGACAGGGACCCTACAATGAGCAGTTCTTC.

This chain links TRBV7-2 with TRBJ1-5; a weak D match, TRBD1 (6 bases). Trimming cost V 6 bases and J 3 bases, with 9 bases left between them. The germline gives CDR1 SGHTA, CDR2 FQGNSA. This CDR3 has 13 amino acids. CDR3 sequence reads: CASSRTANQPQHF. DNA for the CDR3: TGTGCCAGCAGTCGGACAGCCAATCAGCCCCAGCATTTT.

The genes are TRBV3-1 (or the pseudogene TRBV3-2) and TRBJ2-1, with 8 bases that match TRBD2. J lost 9 bases, V lost 5 bases, and 9 bases had no gene match. The CDR3 sequence is 14 residues long. Germline loops: CDR1 LGHDT, CDR2 YNNKEL (reference sequence). The CDR3 region is CASSDNSGTGEQFF. CDR3 DNA: TGTGCCAGCAGCGACAATAGCGGGACGGGTGAGCAGTTCTTC.

The chain recombines TRBV18 with TRBJ1-5; D unresolved. Germline assignment: CDR1 KGHSH and CDR2 LQKENI. This CDR3 is built from 16 residues. V was pared by 3 bases and J by 0 bases, with 12 bases between. The CDR3 DNA follows: TGTGCCAGCTCACCGGGGAAGGGAAATAGCAATCAGCCCCAGCATTTT. As protein: CASSPGKGNSNQPQHF.

The chain combines TRBV6-1 with TRBJ2-2; 14 positions match TRBD2. V was clipped by 4 bases and J by 4 bases; unmatched bases: 2. CDR3 size: 16 residues. CDR1 MNHNS and CDR2 SASEGT come from the germline V gene. DNA for the CDR3: TGTGCCAGCAGTGCCGGGACTAGCGGGGGCACCGGGGAGCTGTTTTTT. This encodes CASSAGTSGGTGELFF.

The chain carries TRBV6-1 and TRBJ2-3; D is unresolved. V lost 1 base, J lost 0 bases, and 8 bases lay in between. CDR1 and CDR2 from the germline V gene are MNHNS and SASEGT. The CDR3 extends over 15 amino acids. The CDR3 spells CASSEGGSSTDTQYF. The CDR3 bases are TGTGCCAGCAGTGAAGGCGGATCTAGCACAGATACGCAGTATTTT.

V is TRBV3-1 (or the pseudogene TRBV3-2) and J is TRBJ1-2; 9 bases align to TRBD1. V dropped 4 bases and J dropped 7; count of bases not matched to a gene: 7. The germline V gene has CDR1 LGHDT and CDR2 YNNKEL (reference sequence). The CDR3 runs 14 residues. The CDR3 loop is CASSPTGTGPGYTF. CDR3 sequence (DNA): TGTGCCAGCAGCCCAACCGGGACAGGGCCTGGCTACACCTTC.

The chain carries TRBV2 and TRBJ1-4; 8 bases are a match to TRBD1. The CDR3 loop spans 15 amino acids. Per germline, CDR1 SNHLY and CDR2 FYNNEI. V shed 9 bases and J 1 base; nucleotides not matched to a gene: 7. CDR3 DNA sequence: TGTGCCAGTACGTTACAGGGGGTAACTAATGAAAAACTGTTTTTT. Its translation is CASTLQGVTNEKLFF.

V usage is TRBV3-1 (or the pseudogene TRBV3-2) and J usage is TRBJ1-6; TRBD1 agrees at 9 bases. There are 15 residues in the CDR3. J gave up 9 bases and V 7 bases, and 10 bases lay outside the gene matches. Germline V gene data show CDR1 as LGHDT and CDR2 as YNNKEL (reference sequence). The CDR3 DNA is TGTGCCAGCACGGAACAGGGGGCTAACAGTTCACCCCTCCACTTT. Its protein is CASTEQGANSSPLHF.